Sequencing of this T cell receptor (beta chain) was carried out in a study of blood T cell repertoires in COVID-19. At the level of the study: Samples taken during acute and convalescent COVID-19 were collected in the United States, Italy and Spain. Sources were T cells, B-cell-depleted T cells, or PBMCs; the material itself was cDNA or gDNA.

Method: immunoSEQ multiplex PCR; TCRdb's copy keeps in-frame clones and lacks some. The sample comprises tens of thousands of clones, less than 90% of which are singletons, and around a fifth rests with the top ten. Trimming cost V 6 bases and J 4 bases, with 9 bases left between them. Germline CDR1 is DFQATT and CDR2 is SNEGSKA (reference sequence). The CDR3 consists of 11 residues. The sequence derives from a man between 65 and 85 years old with acute or convalescent COVID-19. The sample taken for sequencing was peripheral blood. The chain has TRBV20-1 and TRBJ1-2; no reliable D call. The CDR3 spells CSAATGYGYTF. The CDR3 DNA sequence: TGCAGTGCGGCGACGGGCTATGGCTACACCTTC.